This paragraph covers one T cell receptor beta chain sequence. V dropped 4 bases and J dropped 1; count of bases not matched to a gene: 6. CDR3 length: 15 residues. Per germline, CDR1 SEHNR and CDR2 FQNEAQ (reference sequence). The sample originates from a study of blood T cell repertoires in COVID-19. As handled by the study authors: Nucleated cell number was recorded as an estimate derived from reference gene primer amplification. Measured with immunoSEQ multiplex PCR; TCRdb has only the in-frame clones, and not every one. The V and J calls and clone size were taken over from that table, and D and trimming were inferred from the DNA. This repertoire shows tens of thousands of clones, about nine tenths found once; its top ten account for roughly an eighth.

The TCR originated in a human donor with active COVID-19. The donor label of this sample is uncertain. Source material: peripheral blood. This chain links TRBV7-9 with TRBJ1-2, with 7 bases fitting TRBD1. This CDR3 is CASSSGQLGNYGYTF. DNA for the CDR3: TGTGCCAGCAGCTCGGGACAGCTGGGTAACTATGGCTACACCTTC.